These T cell receptor beta chains were read from a single sample in a study of T cells in Graves' hyperthyroidism and ophthalmopathy. MiXCR, applied by TCRdb to the multiplex PCR reads, yields one record per CDR3 protein. This sample carries around 190,000 distinct CDR3 sequences, approximately 17% of them seen once, and the ten largest clones take about 31%. The sample comprised blood. These receptors came from a woman aged 45-60 years with Graves' hyperthyroidism. Both conserved end residues are part of each CDR3. Each record gives: clone size, V gene, CDR3 length, D gene, J gene, CDR3 DNA, CDR3 protein. D genes are given only for firm matches. The listing skips clone size in some rows; elsewhere it reads once, few, many or a size class.

clone_size: many; v_call: TRBV29-1; cdr3_length: 12; d_call: NA; j_call: TRBJ1-2; cdr3_nt: TGCAGCGTTGAAGATGAGGCCCCTGCTCGTACCTTC; cdr3_aa: CSVEDEAPARTF
clone_size: many; v_call: TRBV19; cdr3_length: 13; d_call: NA; j_call: TRBJ1-5; cdr3_nt: TGTGCCAGTATGCAGGGTTACAATCAGCCCCAGCATTTT; cdr3_aa: CASMQGYNQPQHF
clone_size: NA; v_call: TRBV3-1; cdr3_length: 15; d_call: NA; j_call: TRBJ1-5; cdr3_nt: TGTGCCAGCAGCCAAGGACTGGGGCGGGGTCAGCCCCAGCATTTT; cdr3_aa: CASSQGLGRGQPQHF
clone_size: many; v_call: TRBV27; cdr3_length: 15; d_call: NA; j_call: TRBJ2-5; cdr3_nt: TGTGCCAGCAGTTCCCTACAGGGGAGGATTGAGACCCAGTACTTC; cdr3_aa: CASSSLQGRIETQYF
clone_size: NA; v_call: TRBV20-1; cdr3_length: 16; d_call: TRBD1; j_call: TRBJ1-6; cdr3_nt: TGCAGTGCTAGAGAAGGGGGCGCGGCCTATAATTCACCCCTCCACTTT; cdr3_aa: CSAREGGAAYNSPLHF
clone_size: NA; v_call: TRBV5-6; cdr3_length: 16; d_call: TRBD1; j_call: TRBJ1-2; cdr3_nt: TGTGCCAGCAGCCGACGTCCCGGGACAGGGACCTATGGCTACACCTTC; cdr3_aa: CASSRRPGTGTYGYTF
clone_size: many; v_call: TRBV5-6; cdr3_length: 14; d_call: NA; j_call: TRBJ2-7; cdr3_nt: TGTGCCAGCAGCCCCGGACAGTTTTTCTACGAGCAGTACTTC; cdr3_aa: CASSPGQFFYEQYF
clone_size: many; v_call: TRBV11-3; cdr3_length: 13; d_call: NA; j_call: TRBJ2-3; cdr3_nt: TGTGCCAGCAGCTTAGAATTAGGGGATACGCAGTATTTT; cdr3_aa: CASSLELGDTQYF
clone_size: NA; v_call: TRBV27; cdr3_length: 15; d_call: NA; j_call: TRBJ2-1; cdr3_nt: TGTGCCAGCAGTCTCGACTGGATGAAATACAATGAGCAGTTCTTC; cdr3_aa: CASSLDWMKYNEQFF
clone_size: many; v_call: TRBV19; cdr3_length: 13; d_call: NA; j_call: TRBJ1-1; cdr3_nt: TGTGCCATCTCCTGGACGGTGAACACTGAAGCTTTCTTT; cdr3_aa: CAISWTVNTEAFF
clone_size: NA; v_call: TRBV30; cdr3_length: 12; d_call: NA; j_call: TRBJ1-2; cdr3_nt: TGTGCCTGGAGTGTCTACAGCGAAGGCTACACCTTC; cdr3_aa: CAWSVYSEGYTF
clone_size: many; v_call: TRBV18; cdr3_length: 14; d_call: NA; j_call: TRBJ2-3; cdr3_nt: TGTGCCAGCTCGCCGACAGGGAGGACAAATACGCAGTATTTT; cdr3_aa: CASSPTGRTNTQYF
clone_size: many; v_call: TRBV6-1; cdr3_length: 14; d_call: TRBD1; j_call: TRBJ2-7; cdr3_nt: TGTGCCAGCCGAAGCGGGACAGGGACCTACGAGCAGTACTTC; cdr3_aa: CASRSGTGTYEQYF
clone_size: many; v_call: TRBV3-1; cdr3_length: 14; d_call: TRBD1; j_call: TRBJ2-1; cdr3_nt: TGTGCCAGCAGCCCCGGGACAGGACTCGGTGAGCAGTTCTTC; cdr3_aa: CASSPGTGLGEQFF
clone_size: many; v_call: TRBV11-3; cdr3_length: 16; d_call: TRBD2; j_call: TRBJ2-3; cdr3_nt: TGTGCCAGCTCCGATTCGTGGCTAGCGGGGGGAAATACGCAGTATTTT; cdr3_aa: CASSDSWLAGGNTQYF
clone_size: many; v_call: TRBV7-8; cdr3_length: 15; d_call: TRBD2; j_call: TRBJ2-7; cdr3_nt: TGTGCCAGCACCCGTAGCGGGGGAGGATACTACGAGCAGTACTTC; cdr3_aa: CASTRSGGGYYEQYF
clone_size: many; v_call: TRBV11-1; cdr3_length: 15; d_call: TRBD1; j_call: TRBJ1-4; cdr3_nt: TGTGCCAGCAGCCCTGGGACAGGAGGGGATGAAAAACTGTTTTTT; cdr3_aa: CASSPGTGGDEKLFF
clone_size: NA; v_call: TRBV12-3/TRBV12-4; cdr3_length: 15; d_call: TRBD1; j_call: TRBJ2-7; cdr3_nt: TGTGCCAGCAGTTCCTCCGGGACAGTCAGTTACGAGCAGTACTTC; cdr3_aa: CASSSSGTVSYEQYF
clone_size: many; v_call: TRBV7-9; cdr3_length: 14; d_call: NA; j_call: TRBJ2-7; cdr3_nt: TGTGCCAGCAGCTTCGGACAGTCCAGTCCCGAGCAGTACTTC; cdr3_aa: CASSFGQSSPEQYF
clone_size: many; v_call: TRBV5-1; cdr3_length: 13; d_call: NA; j_call: TRBJ2-1; cdr3_nt: TGCGCCAGCAGCTTCGAGGGAGGGGGCGAGCAGTTCTTC; cdr3_aa: CASSFEGGGEQFF
clone_size: many; v_call: TRBV7-9; cdr3_length: 12; d_call: NA; j_call: TRBJ1-2; cdr3_nt: TGTGCCAGCAGCTGGGAAAGAGCCAGCAACACCTTC; cdr3_aa: CASSWERASNTF
clone_size: many; v_call: TRBV20-1; cdr3_length: 18; d_call: TRBD1; j_call: TRBJ1-3; cdr3_nt: TGCAGTGCTGTCGTTGGAGGAAGGGGGCGGCGGGCTGGAAACACCATATATTTT; cdr3_aa: CSAVVGGRGRRAGNTIYF
clone_size: many; v_call: TRBV13; cdr3_length: 14; d_call: TRBD1; j_call: TRBJ2-7; cdr3_nt: TGTGCCAGCAGCCTACGGACAGGGAAACACGAGCAGTACTTC; cdr3_aa: CASSLRTGKHEQYF
clone_size: NA; v_call: TRBV4-1; cdr3_length: 15; d_call: NA; j_call: TRBJ1-5; cdr3_nt: TGCGCCAGCAGCCAAGATGGGGCATCTAATCAGCCCCAGCATTTT; cdr3_aa: CASSQDGASNQPQHF
clone_size: NA; v_call: TRBV7-3; cdr3_length: 14; d_call: NA; j_call: TRBJ2-2; cdr3_nt: TGTGCCAGCAGCTCGTCCTGGACAACCGGGGAGCTGTTTTTT; cdr3_aa: CASSSSWTTGELFF
clone_size: NA; v_call: TRBV4-2; cdr3_length: 11; d_call: NA; j_call: TRBJ2-1; cdr3_nt: TGTGCCAGCAGCCAATACGATGAGCAGTTCTTC; cdr3_aa: CASSQYDEQFF
clone_size: many; v_call: TRBV5-1; cdr3_length: 15; d_call: NA; j_call: TRBJ1-5; cdr3_nt: TGCGCCAGCAGCCCACAGGGCTATAGCAATCAGCCCCAGCATTTT; cdr3_aa: CASSPQGYSNQPQHF
clone_size: NA; v_call: TRBV19; cdr3_length: 12; d_call: NA; j_call: TRBJ1-2; cdr3_nt: TGTGCCAGTAGGACGGATTTTTATGGCTACACCTTC; cdr3_aa: CASRTDFYGYTF
clone_size: many; v_call: TRBV19; cdr3_length: 14; d_call: NA; j_call: TRBJ1-2; cdr3_nt: TGTGCCAGTAGTATCGCCAGGGGAGGCTATGGCTACACCTTC; cdr3_aa: CASSIARGGYGYTF
clone_size: many; v_call: TRBV2; cdr3_length: 14; d_call: NA; j_call: TRBJ2-3; cdr3_nt: TGTGCCAGCAGTGATATAGCGTCCACAGATACGCAGTATTTT; cdr3_aa: CASSDIASTDTQYF
clone_size: NA; v_call: TRBV11-2; cdr3_length: 13; d_call: NA; j_call: TRBJ2-7; cdr3_nt: TGTGCCAGCAGGGGGGTCAGTTCCTACGAGCAGTACTTC; cdr3_aa: CASRGVSSYEQYF
clone_size: many; v_call: TRBV3-1; cdr3_length: 13; d_call: TRBD2; j_call: TRBJ2-3; cdr3_nt: TGTGCCAGCAGCAGACGGGGGGGCGATACGCAGTATTTT; cdr3_aa: CASSRRGGDTQYF
clone_size: NA; v_call: TRBV9; cdr3_length: 16; d_call: TRBD1; j_call: TRBJ1-2; cdr3_nt: TGTGCCAGCAGCGCGACTCCCGGGACAGGGGCTTATGGCTACACCTTC; cdr3_aa: CASSATPGTGAYGYTF
clone_size: many; v_call: TRBV12-3/TRBV12-4; cdr3_length: 12; d_call: NA; j_call: TRBJ2-7; cdr3_nt: TGTGCCAGCAGCCCGGAACCCTACGAGCAGTACTTC; cdr3_aa: CASSPEPYEQYF
clone_size: many; v_call: TRBV4-3; cdr3_length: 14; d_call: TRBD1; j_call: TRBJ2-7; cdr3_nt: TGCGCCAGCAGCCACCGACAGGGGGGTGACGAGCAGTACTTC; cdr3_aa: CASSHRQGGDEQYF
clone_size: many; v_call: TRBV19; cdr3_length: 14; d_call: NA; j_call: TRBJ1-2; cdr3_nt: TGTGCCAGTAGTATAAGGGGAATTAGGAATGGCTACACCTTC; cdr3_aa: CASSIRGIRNGYTF
clone_size: many; v_call: TRBV7-2; cdr3_length: 17; d_call: TRBD1; j_call: TRBJ1-1; cdr3_nt: TGTGCCAGCAGCTTAGGGTCAGGGGGCGGGATGAACACTGAAGCTTTCTTT; cdr3_aa: CASSLGSGGGMNTEAFF
clone_size: NA; v_call: TRBV6-5; cdr3_length: 14; d_call: NA; j_call: TRBJ1-2; cdr3_nt: TGTGCCAGCAGTTACCAGGTCACATCTTATGGCTACACCTTC; cdr3_aa: CASSYQVTSYGYTF
clone_size: many; v_call: TRBV7-9; cdr3_length: 12; d_call: NA; j_call: TRBJ2-7; cdr3_nt: TGTGCCAGCAGCAGAACAGGAGACGAGCAGTACTTC; cdr3_aa: CASSRTGDEQYF
clone_size: NA; v_call: TRBV15; cdr3_length: 16; d_call: NA; j_call: TRBJ2-7; cdr3_nt: TGTGCCACCAGCAGAGATGAGCCGGGGCTAACGTACGAGCAGTACTTC; cdr3_aa: CATSRDEPGLTYEQYF